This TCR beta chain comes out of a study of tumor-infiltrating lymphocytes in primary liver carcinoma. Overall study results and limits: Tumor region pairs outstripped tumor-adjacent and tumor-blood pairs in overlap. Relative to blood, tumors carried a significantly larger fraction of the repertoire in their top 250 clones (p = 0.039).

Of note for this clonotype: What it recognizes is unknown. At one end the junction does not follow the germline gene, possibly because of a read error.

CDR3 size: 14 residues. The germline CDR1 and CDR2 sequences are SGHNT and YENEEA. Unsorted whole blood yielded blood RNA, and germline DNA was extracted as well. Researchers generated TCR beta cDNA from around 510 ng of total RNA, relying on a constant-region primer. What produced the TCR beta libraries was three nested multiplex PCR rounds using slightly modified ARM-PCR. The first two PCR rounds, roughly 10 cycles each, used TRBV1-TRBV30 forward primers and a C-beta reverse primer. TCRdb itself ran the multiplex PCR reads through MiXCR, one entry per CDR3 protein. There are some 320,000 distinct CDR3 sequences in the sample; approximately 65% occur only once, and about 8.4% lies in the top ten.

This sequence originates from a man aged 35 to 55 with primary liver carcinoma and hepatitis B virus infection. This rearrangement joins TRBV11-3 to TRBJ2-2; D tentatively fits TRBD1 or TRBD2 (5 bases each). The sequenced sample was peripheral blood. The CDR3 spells CVSSEVYGTGELIF. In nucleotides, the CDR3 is TGTGTCAGCAGCGAAGTTTACGGGACCGGGGAGCTGATTTTT. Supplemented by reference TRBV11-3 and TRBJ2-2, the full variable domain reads EAGVVQSPRYKIIEKKQPVAFWCNPISGHNTLYWYLQNLGQGPELLIRYENEEAVDDSQLPKDRFSAERLKGVDSTLKIQPAELGDSAVYLCVSSEVYGTGELIFGEGSRLTVL.